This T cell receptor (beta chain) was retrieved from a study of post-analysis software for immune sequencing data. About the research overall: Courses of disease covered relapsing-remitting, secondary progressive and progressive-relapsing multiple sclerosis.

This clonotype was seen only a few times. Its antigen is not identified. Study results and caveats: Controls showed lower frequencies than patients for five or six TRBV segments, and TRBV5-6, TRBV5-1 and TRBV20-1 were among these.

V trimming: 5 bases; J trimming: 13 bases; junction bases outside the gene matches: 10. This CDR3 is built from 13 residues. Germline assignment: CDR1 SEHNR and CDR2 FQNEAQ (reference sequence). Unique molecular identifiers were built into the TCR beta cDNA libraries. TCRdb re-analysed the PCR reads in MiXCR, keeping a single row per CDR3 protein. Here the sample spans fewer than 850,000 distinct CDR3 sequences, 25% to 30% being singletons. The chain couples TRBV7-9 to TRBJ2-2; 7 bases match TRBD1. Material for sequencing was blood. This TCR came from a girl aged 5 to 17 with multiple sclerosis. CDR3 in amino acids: CASSLRDSWVLFF. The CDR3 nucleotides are TGTGCCAGCAGCCTGAGGGACAGTTGGGTGCTGTTTTTT. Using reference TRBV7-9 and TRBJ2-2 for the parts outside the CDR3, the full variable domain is DTGVSQNPRHKITKRGQNVTFRCDPISEHNRLYWYRQTLGQGPEFLTYFQNEAQLEKSRLLSDRFSAERPKGSFSTLEIQRTEQGDSAMYLCASSLRDSWVLFFGEGSRLTVL.